This TCR beta chain was recorded in a study of OX40 agonist ivuxolimab in advanced cancers. Background on the study: People in dose escalation had one of these cancers: hepatocellular carcinoma, melanoma, renal cell or head and neck cancer.

Details on this clone: What it recognizes is unknown.

Study findings and constraints: Doses of 0.1 to 3.0 mg/kg were accompanied by clonal expansion of CD4+ and CD8+ blood T cells by week 6.

Deletions cut 3 bases from V and 2 bases from J, with 9 bases between. The CDR3 covers 14 residues. Germline assignment: CDR1 SGHTA and CDR2 FQGTGA. Clones were sequenced by immunoSEQ multiplex PCR, and TCRdb holds only the in-frame ones, with some missing. The profile covers approximately 53,000 clones, with approximately 95% appearing a single time and around 25% taken by the ten largest. This clonotype originated in an adult with an advanced solid tumor such as melanoma, head and neck, liver or kidney cancer. The input for sequencing was CD4+ or CD8+ T cells sorted from blood, taken in a trial of the OX40 agonist ivuxolimab. The chain employs TRBV7-3 and TRBJ2-3, with D perhaps matching TRBD1 (6 bases). CDR3 sequence: CASSFTGFTDTQYF. CDR3 DNA sequence: TGTGCCAGCAGCTTTACAGGGTTCACAGATACGCAGTATTTT. The full variable domain, in which reference TRBV7-3 and TRBJ2-3 provide the parts outside the CDR3, is GAGVSQTPSNKVTEKGKYVELRCDPISGHTALYWYRQSLGQGPEFLIYFQGTGAADDSGLPNDRFFAVRPEGSVSTLKIQRTERGDSAVYLCASSFTGFTDTQYFGPGTRLTVL.